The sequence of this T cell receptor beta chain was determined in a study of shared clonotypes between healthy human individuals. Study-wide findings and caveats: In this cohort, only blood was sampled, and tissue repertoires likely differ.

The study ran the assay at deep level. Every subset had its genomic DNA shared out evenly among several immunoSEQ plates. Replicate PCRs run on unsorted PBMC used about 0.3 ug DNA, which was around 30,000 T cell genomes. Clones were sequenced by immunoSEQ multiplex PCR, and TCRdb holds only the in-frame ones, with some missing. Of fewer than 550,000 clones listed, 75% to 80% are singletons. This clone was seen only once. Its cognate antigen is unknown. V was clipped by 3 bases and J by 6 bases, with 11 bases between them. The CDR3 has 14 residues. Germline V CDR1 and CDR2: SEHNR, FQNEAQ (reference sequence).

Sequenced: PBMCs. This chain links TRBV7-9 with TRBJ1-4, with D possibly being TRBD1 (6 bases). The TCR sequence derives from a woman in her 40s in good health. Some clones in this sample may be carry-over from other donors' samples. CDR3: CASSFVGGDEKLFF. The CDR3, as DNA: TGTGCCAGCAGCTTCGTAGGGGGGGATGAAAAACTGTTTTTT. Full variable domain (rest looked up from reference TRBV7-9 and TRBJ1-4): DTGVSQNPRHKITKRGQNVTFRCDPISEHNRLYWYRQTLGQGPEFLTYFQNEAQLEKSRLLSDRFSAERPKGSFSTLEIQRTEQGDSAMYLCASSFVGGDEKLFFGSGTQLSVL.